Included here is one T cell receptor (beta chain) sequence, with context. Its specificity is unknown. This specimen belongs to a study of T cell responses to AZD1222 COVID-19 vaccine. Whole-study findings and limits: The study found Spike-specific TCR breadth and depth rose after two AZD1222 doses. Nearly half of spike-specific TCRs reportedly go after variant regions that carry no mutations. Donors were mostly white British, more females; clonal diversity possibly underestimated.

Pooled samples include second doses given at about 4 or 12 weeks. The protocol was immunoSEQ multiplex PCR, while the TCRdb copy is restricted to in-frame clones and leaves out a portion. Of 150,000 to 200,000 clones listed, roughly nine tenths are singletons. The source was peripheral blood, collected 28 days after the second AZD1222 dose. This receptor was taken from an adult who received the AZD1222 COVID-19 vaccine.

CDR3 coding DNA: TGTGCCAGCAGCTTATGGTGGGGTGGCTACACCTTC. Its translation is CASSLWWGGYTF. The chain is built from TRBV7-9 and TRBJ1-2, with D hard to call. Germline V gene sequence: CDR1 SEHNR, CDR2 FQNEAQ (reference sequence). The V gene lost 2 bases and the J gene lost 7 bases, with 8 bases spanning the gap. This CDR3 has 12 residues.